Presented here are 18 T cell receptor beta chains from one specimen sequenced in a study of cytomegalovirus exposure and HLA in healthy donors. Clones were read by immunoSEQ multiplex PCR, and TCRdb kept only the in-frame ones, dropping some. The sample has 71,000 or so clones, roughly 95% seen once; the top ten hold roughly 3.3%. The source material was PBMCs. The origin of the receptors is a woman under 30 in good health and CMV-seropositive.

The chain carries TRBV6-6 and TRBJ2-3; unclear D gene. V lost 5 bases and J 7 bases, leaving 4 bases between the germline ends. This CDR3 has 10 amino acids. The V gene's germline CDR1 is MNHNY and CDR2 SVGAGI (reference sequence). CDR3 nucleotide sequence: TGTGCCAGCAGTCTATATACGCAGTATTTT. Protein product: CASSLYTQYF.

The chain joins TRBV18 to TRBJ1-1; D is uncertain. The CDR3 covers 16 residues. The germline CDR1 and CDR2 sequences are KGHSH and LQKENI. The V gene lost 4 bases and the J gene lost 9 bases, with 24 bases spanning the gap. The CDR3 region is CASSQNSGREGGQAFF. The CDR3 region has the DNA TGTGCCAGCTCACAAAATTCAGGACGGGAAGGCGGGCAAGCTTTCTTT. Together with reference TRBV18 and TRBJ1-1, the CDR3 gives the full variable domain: NAGVMQNPRHLVRRRGQEARLRCSPMKGHSHVYWYRQLPEEGLKFMVYLQKENIIDESGMPKERFSAEFPKEGPSILRIQQVVRGDSAAYFCASSQNSGREGGQAFFGQGTRLTVV.

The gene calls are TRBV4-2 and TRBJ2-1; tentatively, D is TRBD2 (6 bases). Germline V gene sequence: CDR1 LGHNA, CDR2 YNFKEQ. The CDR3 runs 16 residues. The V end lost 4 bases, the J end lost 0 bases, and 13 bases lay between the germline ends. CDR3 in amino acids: CASSPSSVNSYNEQFF. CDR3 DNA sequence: TGTGCCAGCAGCCCCTCTAGCGTCAACTCCTACAATGAGCAGTTCTTC.

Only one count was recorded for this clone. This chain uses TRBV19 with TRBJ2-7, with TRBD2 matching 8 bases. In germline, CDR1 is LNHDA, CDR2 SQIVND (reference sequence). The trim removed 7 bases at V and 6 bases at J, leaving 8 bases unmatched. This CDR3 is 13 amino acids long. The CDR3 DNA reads TGTGCCAGTAACTACGGGGGGGCGGGCGAGCAGTACTTC. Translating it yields CASNYGGAGEQYF.

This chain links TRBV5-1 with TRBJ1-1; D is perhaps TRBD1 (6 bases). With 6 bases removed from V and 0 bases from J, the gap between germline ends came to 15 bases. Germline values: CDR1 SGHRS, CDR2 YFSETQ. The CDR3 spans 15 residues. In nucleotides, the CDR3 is TGCGCCAGCACCCCGGAAGGACAGATGAACACTGAAGCTTTCTTT. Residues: CASTPEGQMNTEAFF.

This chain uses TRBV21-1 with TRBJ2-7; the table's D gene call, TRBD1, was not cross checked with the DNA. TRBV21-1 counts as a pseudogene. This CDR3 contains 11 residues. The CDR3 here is CASTQSYEQYF. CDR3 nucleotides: TGTGCCAGCACACAGTCCTACGAGCAGTACTTC.

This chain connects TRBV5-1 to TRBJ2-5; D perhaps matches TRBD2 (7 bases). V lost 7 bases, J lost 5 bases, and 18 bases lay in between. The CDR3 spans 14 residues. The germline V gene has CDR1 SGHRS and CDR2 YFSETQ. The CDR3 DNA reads TGCGCCAGCCATAGGACGGGGGGCCCGGAGACCCAGTACTTC. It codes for CASHRTGGPETQYF.

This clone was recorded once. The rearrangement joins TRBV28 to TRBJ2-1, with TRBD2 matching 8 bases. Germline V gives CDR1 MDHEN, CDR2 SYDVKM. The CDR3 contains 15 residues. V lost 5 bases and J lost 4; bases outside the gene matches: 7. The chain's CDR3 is CASSTGTRLYNEQFF. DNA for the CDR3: TGTGCCAGCAGTACCGGGACTAGGCTATACAATGAGCAGTTCTTC.

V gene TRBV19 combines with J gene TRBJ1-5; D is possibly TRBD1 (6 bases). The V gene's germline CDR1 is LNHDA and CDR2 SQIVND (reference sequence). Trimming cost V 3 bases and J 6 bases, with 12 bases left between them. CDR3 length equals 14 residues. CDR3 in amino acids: CASSIWGLGQPQHF. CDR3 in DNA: TGTGCCAGTAGTATTTGGGGGCTCGGTCAGCCCCAGCATTTT.

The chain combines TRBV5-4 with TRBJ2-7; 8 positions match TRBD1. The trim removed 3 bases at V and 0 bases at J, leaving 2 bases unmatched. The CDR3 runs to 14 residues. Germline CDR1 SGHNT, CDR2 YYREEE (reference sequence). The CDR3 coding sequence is TGTGCCAGCAGCTCCGGGACAGGCTCCTACGAGCAGTACTTC. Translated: CASSSGTGSYEQYF.

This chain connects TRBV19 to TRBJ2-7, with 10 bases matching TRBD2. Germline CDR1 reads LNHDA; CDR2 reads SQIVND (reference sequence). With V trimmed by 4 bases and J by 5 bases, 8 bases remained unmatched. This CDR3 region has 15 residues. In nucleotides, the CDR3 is TGTGCCAGTAGTAGCTCTAGCGGGAGCGTTAACGAGCAGTACTTC. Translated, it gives CASSSSSGSVNEQYF.

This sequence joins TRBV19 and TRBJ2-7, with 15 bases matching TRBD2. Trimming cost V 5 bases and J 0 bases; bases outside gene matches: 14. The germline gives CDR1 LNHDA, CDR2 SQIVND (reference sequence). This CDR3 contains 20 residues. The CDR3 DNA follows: TGTGCCAGTAGTTTCTCCCTGGGACTAGCGGGGGGCCTTAGCTCCTACGAGCAGTACTTC. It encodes CASSFSLGLAGGLSSYEQYF.

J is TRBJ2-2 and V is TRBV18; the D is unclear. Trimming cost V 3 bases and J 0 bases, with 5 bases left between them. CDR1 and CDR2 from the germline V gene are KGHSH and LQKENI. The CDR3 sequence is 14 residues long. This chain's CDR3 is CASSPLTNTGELFF. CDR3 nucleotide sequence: TGTGCCAGCTCACCCCTAACGAACACCGGGGAGCTGTTTTTT.

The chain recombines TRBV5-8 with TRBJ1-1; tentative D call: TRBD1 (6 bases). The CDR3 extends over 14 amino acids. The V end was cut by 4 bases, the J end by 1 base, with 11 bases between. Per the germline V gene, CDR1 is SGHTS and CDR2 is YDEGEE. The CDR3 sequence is CASSPMGANTEAFF. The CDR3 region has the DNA TGTGCCAGCAGCCCGATGGGGGCGAACACTGAAGCTTTCTTT.

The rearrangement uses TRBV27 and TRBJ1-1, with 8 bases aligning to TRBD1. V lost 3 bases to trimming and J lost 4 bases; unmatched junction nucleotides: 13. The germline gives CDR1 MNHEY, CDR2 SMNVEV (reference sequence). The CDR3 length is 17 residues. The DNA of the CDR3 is TGTGCCAGCAGTTTCTCAAGACTAGGACAGGGTCGCACTGAAGCTTTCTTT. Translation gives CASSFSRLGQGRTEAFF.

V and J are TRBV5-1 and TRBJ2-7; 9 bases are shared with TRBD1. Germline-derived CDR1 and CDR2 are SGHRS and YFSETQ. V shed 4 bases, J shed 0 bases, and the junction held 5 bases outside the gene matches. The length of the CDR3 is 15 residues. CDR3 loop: CASSPWGQGSYEQYF. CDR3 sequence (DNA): TGCGCCAGCAGCCCATGGGGACAGGGCTCCTACGAGCAGTACTTC.

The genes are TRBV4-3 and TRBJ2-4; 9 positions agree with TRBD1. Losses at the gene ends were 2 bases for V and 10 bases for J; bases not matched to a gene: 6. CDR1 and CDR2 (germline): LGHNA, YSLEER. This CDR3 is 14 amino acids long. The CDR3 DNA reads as TGCGCCAGCAGCCAATCCTGGACAGGGGATATTCAGTACTTC. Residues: CASSQSWTGDIQYF.

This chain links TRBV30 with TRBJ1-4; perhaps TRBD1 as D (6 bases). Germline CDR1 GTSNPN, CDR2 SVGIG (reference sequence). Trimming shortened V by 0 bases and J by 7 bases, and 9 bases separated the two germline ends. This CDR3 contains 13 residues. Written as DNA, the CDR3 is TGTGCCTGGAGTGTTAACAGGGTTGAAAAACTGTTTTTT. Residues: CAWSVNRVEKLFF.